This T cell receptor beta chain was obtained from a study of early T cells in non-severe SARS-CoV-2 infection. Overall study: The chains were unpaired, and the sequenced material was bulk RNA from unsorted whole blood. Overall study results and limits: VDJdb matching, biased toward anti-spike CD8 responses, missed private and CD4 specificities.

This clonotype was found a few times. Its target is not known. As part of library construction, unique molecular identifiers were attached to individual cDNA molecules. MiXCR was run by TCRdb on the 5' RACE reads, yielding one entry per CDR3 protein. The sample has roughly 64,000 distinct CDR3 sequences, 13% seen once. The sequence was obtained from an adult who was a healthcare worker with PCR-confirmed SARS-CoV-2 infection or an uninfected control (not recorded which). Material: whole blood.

CDR3 sequence (DNA): TGTGCCAGCATTTGGACTAGCGGGGGCCGCGAGCAGTACTTC. This encodes CASIWTSGGREQYF. The gene calls are TRBV2 and TRBJ2-7; TRBD2 agrees at 13 bases. V shed 7 bases, J shed 6 bases, and the junction held 6 bases outside the gene matches. The CDR3 consists of 14 residues. The V gene's germline CDR1 is SNHLY and CDR2 FYNNEI. The entire variable domain, with the rest obtained from reference TRBV2 and TRBJ2-7, is as follows: EPEVTQTPSHQVTQMGQEVILRCVPISNHLYFYWYRQILGQKVEFLVSFYNNEISEKSEIFDDQFSVERPDGSNFTLKIRSTKLEDSAMYFCASIWTSGGREQYFGPGTRLTVT.